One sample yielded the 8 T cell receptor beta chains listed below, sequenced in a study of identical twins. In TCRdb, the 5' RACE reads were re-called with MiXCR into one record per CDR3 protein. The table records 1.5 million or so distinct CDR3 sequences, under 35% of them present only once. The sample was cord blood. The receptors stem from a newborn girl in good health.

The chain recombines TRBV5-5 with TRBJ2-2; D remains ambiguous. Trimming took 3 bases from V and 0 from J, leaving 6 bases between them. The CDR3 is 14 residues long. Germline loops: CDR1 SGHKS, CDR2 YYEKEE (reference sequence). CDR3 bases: TGTGCCAGCAGCTCGGTAGCGAACACCGGGGAGCTGTTTTTT. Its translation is CASSSVANTGELFF.

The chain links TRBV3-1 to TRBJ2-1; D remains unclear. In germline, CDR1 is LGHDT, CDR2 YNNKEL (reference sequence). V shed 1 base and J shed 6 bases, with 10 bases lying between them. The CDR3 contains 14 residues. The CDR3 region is CASSQGGPINEQFF. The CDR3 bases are TGTGCCAGCAGCCAAGGGGGTCCCATCAATGAGCAGTTCTTC.

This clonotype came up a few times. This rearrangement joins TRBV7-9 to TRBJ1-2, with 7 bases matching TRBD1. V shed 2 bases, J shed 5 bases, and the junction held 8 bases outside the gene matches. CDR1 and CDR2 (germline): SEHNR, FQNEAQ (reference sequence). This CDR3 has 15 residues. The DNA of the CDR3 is TGTGCCAGCAGCTTACCGACAGGGAGGGAATATGGCTACACCTTC. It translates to CASSLPTGREYGYTF. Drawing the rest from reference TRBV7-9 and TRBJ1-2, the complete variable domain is DTGVSQNPRHKITKRGQNVTFRCDPISEHNRLYWYRQTLGQGPEFLTYFQNEAQLEKSRLLSDRFSAERPKGSFSTLEIQRTEQGDSAMYLCASSLPTGREYGYTFGSGTRLTVV.

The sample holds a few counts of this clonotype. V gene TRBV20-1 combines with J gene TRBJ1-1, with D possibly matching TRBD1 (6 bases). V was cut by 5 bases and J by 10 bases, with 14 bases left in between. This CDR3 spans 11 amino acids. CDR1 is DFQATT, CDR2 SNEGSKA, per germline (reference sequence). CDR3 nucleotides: TGCAGTGCTCCCTATAGGGGGGGAGCTTTCTTT. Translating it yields CSAPYRGGAFF.

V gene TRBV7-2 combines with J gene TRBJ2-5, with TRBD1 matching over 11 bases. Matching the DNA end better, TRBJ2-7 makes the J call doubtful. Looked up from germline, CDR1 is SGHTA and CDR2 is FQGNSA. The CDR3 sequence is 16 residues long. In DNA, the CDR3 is TGTGCCAGCAGCTTGATTGGCGGGACAGGGGGCTACGAGCAGTACTTC. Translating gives CASSLIGGTGGYEQYF.

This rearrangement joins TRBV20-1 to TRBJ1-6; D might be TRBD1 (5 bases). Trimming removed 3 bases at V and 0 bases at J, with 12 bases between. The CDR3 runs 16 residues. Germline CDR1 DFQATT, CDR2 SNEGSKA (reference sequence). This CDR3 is CSARGTVSSYNSPLHF. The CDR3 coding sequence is TGCAGTGCTAGGGGGACCGTCAGCTCCTATAATTCACCCCTCCACTTT.

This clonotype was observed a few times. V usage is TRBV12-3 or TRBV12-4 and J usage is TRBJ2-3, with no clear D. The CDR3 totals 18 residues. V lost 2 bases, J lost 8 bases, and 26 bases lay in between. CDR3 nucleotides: TGTGCCAGCAGTTTATCCCCCCTCAGCACCACATACCCGGCTACGCAGTATTTT. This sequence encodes CASSLSPLSTTYPATQYF.

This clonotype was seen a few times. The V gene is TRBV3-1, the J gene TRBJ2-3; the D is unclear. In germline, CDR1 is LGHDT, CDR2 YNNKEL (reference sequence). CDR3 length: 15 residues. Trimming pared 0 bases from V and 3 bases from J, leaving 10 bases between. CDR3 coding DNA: TGTGCCAGCAGCCAAGATAAGCTCGATACAGATACGCAGTATTTT. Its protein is CASSQDKLDTDTQYF.